Below, 9 T cell receptor beta chains from the same sample are listed, as sequenced in a study of cytomegalovirus exposure and HLA in healthy donors. With 60 Vbeta and 13 Jbeta primers, the PCR was carried out. Only in-frame clones appear in the TCRdb table, and some are missing; sequencing was by immunoSEQ multiplex PCR. The profile shows under 200,000 clones, 75% to 90% of them singletons. The source material was PBMCs. Source of these receptors: a woman in her late teens or twenties in good health and CMV-seronegative.

This clone appeared a few times. The rearrangement uses TRBV7-9 and TRBJ2-7, with 7 bases aligning to TRBD1. CDR1 is SEHNR and CDR2 is FQNEAQ in the germline V gene (reference sequence). CDR3 size: 17 residues. V dropped 1 base and J dropped 2; count of bases not matched to a gene: 11. The CDR3 is CASSLDLAHRGTYEQYF. CDR3 coding DNA: TGTGCCAGCAGCTTAGATTTAGCTCACAGGGGCACCTACGAGCAGTACTTC.

Note on this clone: One end of the junction fails to match germline, which may point to a read error. CDR3 loop: CSSSLGRYEQYF. The CDR3 DNA reads as TGTTCCAGCAGCTTAGGTCGGTACGAGCAGTACTTC. The rearrangement links TRBV7-9 to TRBJ2-7; no definite D call. This CDR3 is 12 amino acids long. The germline V gene encodes CDR1 SEHNR and CDR2 FQNEAQ (reference sequence).

The V call is TRBV4-2, the J call TRBJ2-1; 12 bases agree with TRBD2. The junction had 5 bases not matched to a gene; V was cut back by 0 bases and J by 8 bases. The germline gives CDR1 LGHNA, CDR2 YNFKEQ. There are 16 residues in the CDR3. The CDR3 DNA follows: TGTGCCAGCAGCCAAGATCACTCTAGCGGGGGGGATGAGCAGTTCTTC. As protein: CASSQDHSSGGDEQFF.

In regard to this clone: Germline is not matched at one junction end, which may reflect a read error. The chain carries TRBV4-1 and TRBJ1-2; tentatively, D is TRBD1 (6 bases). The CDR3 runs to 13 residues. In germline, CDR1 is MGHRA, CDR2 YSYEKL. CDR3 sequence reads: CASSQGYRVGNPF. CDR3 in DNA: TGCGCCAGCAGCCAAGGGTACAGGGTGGGGAACCCCTTC.

The chain recombines TRBV6-5 with TRBJ1-1; TRBD1 agrees at 7 bases. Germline V gene sequence: CDR1 MNHEY, CDR2 SVGAGI. V dropped 6 bases and J dropped 7; count of bases not matched to a gene: 11. This CDR3 contains 14 residues. The CDR3 DNA is TGTGCCAGCAGGCCGGGACAGCGCTCCTTTGAAGCTTTCTTT. It encodes CASRPGQRSFEAFF.

V is TRBV19 and J is TRBJ2-1, with TRBD1 as a possible D gene (6 bases). Trimming removed 7 bases at V and 10 bases at J, with 23 bases between. This CDR3 is built from 15 residues. Germline values: CDR1 LNHDA, CDR2 SQIVND (reference sequence). In nucleotides, the CDR3 is TGTGCCAGTATCGCTCCGGACAGCTTTCAGGGGGAGCAGTTCTTC. It is translated as CASIAPDSFQGEQFF.

This chain joins TRBV5-1 and TRBJ1-3; 9 positions match TRBD1. The germline gives CDR1 SGHRS, CDR2 YFSETQ. Trimming took 0 bases from V and 2 from J; bases not matched to a gene: 0. CDR3 size: 15 residues. CDR3 sequence (DNA): TGCGCCAGCAGCTTGGGGGACAGGGCTGGAAACACCATATATTTT. Protein: CASSLGDRAGNTIYF.

The genes are TRBV6-5 and TRBJ1-1; 9 nucleotides agree with TRBD1. V shed 6 bases and J 5 bases; nucleotides not matched to a gene: 7. Germline CDR1 reads MNHEY; CDR2 reads SVGAGI. CDR3 size: 14 residues. This CDR3 is CASRETGGNTEAFF. In DNA form, the CDR3 reads TGTGCCAGCAGAGAAACAGGGGGCAATACTGAAGCTTTCTTT.

This sequence joins TRBV2 and TRBJ1-5; D possibly corresponds to TRBD1 (6 bases). Germline CDR1 is SNHLY and CDR2 is FYNNEI. The CDR3 has 17 residues. V was trimmed by 4 bases and J by 1 base, leaving 17 bases between them. In DNA, the CDR3 is TGTGCCAGCAGTGGACGGTCCGGGGGGGCCAGCAATCAGCCCCAGCATTTT. It yields the protein CASSGRSGGASNQPQHF.